This passage covers 15 T cell receptor beta chains from one sample sequenced in a study of spatial heterogeneity in lung cancer. Described time point: sample taken at primary tumor resection. Whole RNA from tumor, nontumor lung or frozen PBMC was sequenced unsorted. TCRdb ran MiXCR on the 5' RACE reads and lists one entry per CDR3 protein. Here the sample spans 22,000 or so distinct CDR3 sequences, roughly 4.6% being singletons. The sequenced sample was PBMCs, obtained at surgery. All receptors derive from a male donor with early-stage non-small cell lung cancer.

This clonotype was found many times. V usage is TRBV11-2 and J usage is TRBJ2-1; D might be TRBD2 (5 bases). CDR1 SGHAT and CDR2 FQNNGV come from the germline V gene. Trimming removed 2 bases at V and 5 bases at J, with 13 bases between. CDR3 length equals 15 residues. The DNA of the CDR3 is TGTGCCAGCAGCTTAAGAAGGTCGCGGGACAATGAGCAGTTCTTC. Amino acid sequence: CASSLRRSRDNEQFF.

In its sample, this clonotype was seen many times. This sequence joins TRBV7-2 and TRBJ2-1, with 10 bases matching TRBD2. The length of the CDR3 is 14 residues. The V gene end was trimmed by 5 bases and the J gene end by 6 bases; junction bases not matched to a gene: 4. In germline, CDR1 is SGHTA, CDR2 FQGNSA. The CDR3 is CASSRWTSGNEQFF. CDR3 DNA: TGTGCCAGCAGCCGGTGGACTAGCGGCAATGAGCAGTTCTTC.

This rearrangement joins TRBV5-6 to TRBJ2-7, with unresolved D. CDR1 and CDR2 from the germline V gene are SGHDT and YYEEEE. The CDR3 has 15 residues. The V end lost 3 bases, the J end lost 3 bases, and 16 bases lay between the germline ends. The CDR3 nucleotides are TGTGCCAGCAGCTCGTTTTTCGGTCTCAACTACGAGCAGTACTTC. The encoded protein is CASSSFFGLNYEQYF. Full variable domain (remainder filled in from reference TRBV5-6 and TRBJ2-7): DAGVTQSPTHLIKTRGQQVTLRCSPKSGHDTVSWYQQALGQGPQFIFQYYEEEERQRGNFPDRFSGHQFPNYSSELNVNALLLGDSALYLCASSSFFGLNYEQYFGPGTRLTVT.

This clonotype appeared many times. The rearrangement joins TRBV6-6 to TRBJ2-7, with 10 nucleotides matching TRBD1. The CDR3 has 14 residues. Trimming removed 7 bases from V and 6 bases from J; junction bases left unmatched: 9. From germline, CDR1 is MNHNY and CDR2 SVGAGI (reference sequence). CDR3 amino acids: CASIPDRGLSEQYF. The CDR3 DNA reads as TGTGCCAGCATCCCCGACAGGGGGCTAAGCGAGCAGTACTTC.

This clonotype occurred many times. CDR3 in amino acids: CASSPGGGGRSYGYTF. In DNA form, the CDR3 reads TGCGCCAGCAGCCCTGGGGGCGGCGGCAGGAGCTATGGCTACACCTTC. This sequence joins TRBV5-1 and TRBJ1-2; possibly TRBD1 for D (6 bases). This CDR3 contains 16 residues. The V gene lost 4 bases and the J gene lost 4 bases, with 20 bases spanning the gap. In germline, CDR1 is SGHRS, CDR2 YFSETQ.

This clonotype was recorded many times. The V gene is TRBV4-1, the J gene TRBJ2-5; no definite D call. Trimming cost V 7 bases and J 0 bases, with 21 bases left between them. Germline CDR1 and CDR2: MGHRA and YSYEKL. The CDR3 is 17 amino acids. This CDR3 reads CASTQRWSVWYQETQYF. CDR3 sequence (DNA): TGCGCCAGCACCCAGAGATGGAGCGTTTGGTACCAAGAGACCCAGTACTTC.

This clonotype was seen at least ten times. The genes are TRBV24-1 and TRBJ1-1; possible D gene TRBD1, 6 bases. V was trimmed by 6 bases and J by 4 bases, leaving 8 bases between them. The CDR3 is 12 amino acids. Germline CDR1 KGHDR, CDR2 SFDVKD. The CDR3 spells CATSFRGTEAFF. DNA for the CDR3: TGTGCCACCAGTTTCAGGGGCACTGAAGCTTTCTTT.

This clonotype was observed at least ten times. V is TRBV11-2 and J is TRBJ2-3; 8 nucleotides align to TRBD2. This CDR3 region has 15 residues. After removal of 5 bases from V and 0 bases from J, the junction contained 4 bases not matched to a gene. Germline CDR1 reads SGHAT; CDR2 reads FQNNGV. The CDR3 DNA reads TGTGCCAGCAGCCGTAGCGGGGTCAGCACAGATACGCAGTATTTT. Its translation: CASSRSGVSTDTQYF.

The rearrangement uses TRBV27 and TRBJ1-6; D might be TRBD1 (5 bases). The CDR3 contains 16 residues. Deletions cut 4 bases from V and 7 bases from J, with 17 bases between. Germline lookup yields CDR1 MNHEY and CDR2 SMNVEV (reference sequence). CDR3 region: CASSSSPGRANSPLHF. CDR3 in DNA: TGTGCCAGCAGTTCTTCTCCGGGGCGCGCGAATTCACCCCTCCACTTT.

This chain connects TRBV20-1 to TRBJ2-1, with 14 bases identical to TRBD2. V was pared by 3 bases and J by 6 bases, with 1 base of the junction left unmatched. The CDR3 covers 14 residues. Germline assignment: CDR1 DFQATT and CDR2 SNEGSKA (reference sequence). CDR3 sequence: CSARGTSGSNEQFF. The CDR3 DNA reads TGCAGTGCTAGGGGGACTAGCGGGAGCAATGAGCAGTTCTTC.

There are many counts of this clonotype. V gene TRBV7-2 combines with J gene TRBJ2-2; D gene unclear. Trimming cost V 5 bases and J 8 bases, with 15 bases left between them. The CDR3 contains 14 residues. The germline gives CDR1 SGHTA, CDR2 FQGNSA. Here the CDR3 DNA reads TGTGCCAGCAGCCCCGACTTCATTGGGGGGGAGCTGTTTTTT. Translating it yields CASSPDFIGGELFF.

This clonotype was recorded many times. The chain couples TRBV12-3 or TRBV12-4 to TRBJ1-6; no clear D. The V end lost 3 bases, the J end lost 9 bases, and 12 bases lay between the germline ends. CDR3 length: 14 amino acids. The CDR3: CASSLTPPFSPLHF. The DNA of the CDR3 is TGTGCCAGCAGTTTGACACCTCCCTTTTCACCCCTCCACTTT.

This clonotype was seen many times. V gene TRBV12-3 or TRBV12-4 combines with J gene TRBJ2-3, with no clear D. CDR3 size: 14 residues. V lost 0 bases and J 1 base, leaving 5 bases between the germline ends. This chain's CDR3 is CASSLATGTDTQYF. The DNA of the CDR3 is TGTGCCAGCAGTTTAGCAACGGGCACAGATACGCAGTATTTT.

The CDR3, as DNA: TGCAGCGTTGTAGCGGCTTGGGACAGAGACTACGAGCAGTACTTC. Translating it yields CSVVAAWDRDYEQYF. This chain connects TRBV29-1 to TRBJ2-7; D might be TRBD1 (7 bases). This CDR3 is built from 15 residues. The V and J ends lost 4 bases and 3 bases respectively, with 19 bases between them. From germline, CDR1 is SQVTM and CDR2 ANQGSEA.

This clonotype was counted at least ten times. The J gene is TRBJ2-4, the V gene TRBV15; perhaps TRBD1 as D (6 bases). With 3 bases removed from V and 4 bases from J, the gap between germline ends came to 16 bases. This CDR3 contains 16 residues. The germline V gene has CDR1 LNHNV and CDR2 YYDKDF (reference sequence). CDR3: CATSRGKQGSKNIQYF. The CDR3 region has the DNA TGTGCCACCAGCAGGGGGAAACAGGGTTCTAAAAACATTCAGTACTTC.